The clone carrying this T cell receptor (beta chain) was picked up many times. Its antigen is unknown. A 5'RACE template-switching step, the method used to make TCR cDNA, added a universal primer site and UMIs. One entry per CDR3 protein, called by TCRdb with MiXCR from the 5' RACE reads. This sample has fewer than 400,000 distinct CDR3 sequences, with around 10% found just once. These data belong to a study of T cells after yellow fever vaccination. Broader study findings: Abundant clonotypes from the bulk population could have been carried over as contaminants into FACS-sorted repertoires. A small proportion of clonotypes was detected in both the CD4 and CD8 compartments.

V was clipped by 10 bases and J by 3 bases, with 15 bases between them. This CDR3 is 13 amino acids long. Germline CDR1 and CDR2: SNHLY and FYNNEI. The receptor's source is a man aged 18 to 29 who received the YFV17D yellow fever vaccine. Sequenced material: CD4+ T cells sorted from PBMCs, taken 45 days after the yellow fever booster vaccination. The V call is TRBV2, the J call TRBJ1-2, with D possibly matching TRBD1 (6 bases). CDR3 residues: CATQGGGYYGYTF. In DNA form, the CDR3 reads TGTGCCACCCAAGGTGGGGGCTACTATGGCTACACCTTC.